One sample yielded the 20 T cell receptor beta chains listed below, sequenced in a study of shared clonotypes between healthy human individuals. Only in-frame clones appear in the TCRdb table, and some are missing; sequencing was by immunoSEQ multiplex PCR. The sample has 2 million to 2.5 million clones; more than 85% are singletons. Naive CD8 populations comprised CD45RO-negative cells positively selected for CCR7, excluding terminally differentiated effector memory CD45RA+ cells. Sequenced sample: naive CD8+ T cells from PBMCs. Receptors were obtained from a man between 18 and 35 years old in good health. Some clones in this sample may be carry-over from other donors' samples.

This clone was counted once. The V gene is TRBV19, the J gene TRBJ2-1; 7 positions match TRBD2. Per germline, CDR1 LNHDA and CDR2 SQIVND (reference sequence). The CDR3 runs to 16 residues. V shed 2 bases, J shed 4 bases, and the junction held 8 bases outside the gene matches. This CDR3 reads CASSISSAGRYNEQFF. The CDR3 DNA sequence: TGTGCCAGTAGTATAAGCTCAGCGGGAAGGTACAATGAGCAGTTCTTC.

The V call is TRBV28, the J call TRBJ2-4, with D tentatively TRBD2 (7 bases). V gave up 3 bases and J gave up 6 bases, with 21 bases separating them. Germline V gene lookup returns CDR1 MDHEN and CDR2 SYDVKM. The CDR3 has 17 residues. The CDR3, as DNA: TGTGCCAGCAGTTTCGGAGGGCGGGGGCTTGAGGGAAACATTCAGTACTTC. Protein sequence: CASSFGGRGLEGNIQYF.

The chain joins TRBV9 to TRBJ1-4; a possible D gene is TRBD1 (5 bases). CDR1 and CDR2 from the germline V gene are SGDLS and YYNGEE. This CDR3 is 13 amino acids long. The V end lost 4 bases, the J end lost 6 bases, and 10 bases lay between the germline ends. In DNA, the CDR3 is TGTGCCAGCAGCTCGGGGGGAGATGAAAAACTGTTTTTT. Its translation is CASSSGGDEKLFF.

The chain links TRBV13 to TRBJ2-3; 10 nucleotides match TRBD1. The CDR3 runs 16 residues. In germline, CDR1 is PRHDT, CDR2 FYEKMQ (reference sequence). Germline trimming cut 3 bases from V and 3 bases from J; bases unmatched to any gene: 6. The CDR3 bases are TGTGCCAGCAGCTTGGCCCGGGACAGGGGAACAGATACGCAGTATTTT. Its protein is CASSLARDRGTDTQYF. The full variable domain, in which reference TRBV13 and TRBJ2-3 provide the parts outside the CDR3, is AAGVIQSPRHLIKEKRETATLKCYPIPRHDTVYWYQQGPGQDPQFLISFYEKMQSDKGSIPDRFSAQQFSDYHSELNMSSLELGDSALYFCASSLARDRGTDTQYFGPGTRLTVL.

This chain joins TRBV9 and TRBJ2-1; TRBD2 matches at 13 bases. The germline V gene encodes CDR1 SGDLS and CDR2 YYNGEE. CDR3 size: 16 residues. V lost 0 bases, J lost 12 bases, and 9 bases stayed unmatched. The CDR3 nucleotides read TGTGCCAGCAGCGTAGTTGGGACTAGCGGGACCTCGGGGCAGTTCTTC. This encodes CASSVVGTSGTSGQFF.

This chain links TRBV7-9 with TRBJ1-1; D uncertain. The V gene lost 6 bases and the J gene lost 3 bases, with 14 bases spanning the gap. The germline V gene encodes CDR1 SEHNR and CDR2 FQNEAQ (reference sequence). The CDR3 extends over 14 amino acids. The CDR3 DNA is TGTGCCAGCAGGGTAACCGGGGTGCACACTGAAGCTTTCTTT. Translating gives CASRVTGVHTEAFF. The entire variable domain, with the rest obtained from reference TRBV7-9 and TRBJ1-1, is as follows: DTGVSQNPRHKITKRGQNVTFRCDPISEHNRLYWYRQTLGQGPEFLTYFQNEAQLEKSRLLSDRFSAERPKGSFSTLEIQRTEQGDSAMYLCASRVTGVHTEAFFGQGTRLTVV.

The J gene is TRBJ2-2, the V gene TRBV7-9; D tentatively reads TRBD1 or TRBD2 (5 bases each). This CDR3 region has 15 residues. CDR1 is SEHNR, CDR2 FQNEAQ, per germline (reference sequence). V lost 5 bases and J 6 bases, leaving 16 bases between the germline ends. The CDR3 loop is CASSQLRGFAGELFF. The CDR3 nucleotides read TGTGCCAGCAGCCAGCTGAGGGGTTTTGCCGGGGAGCTGTTTTTT.

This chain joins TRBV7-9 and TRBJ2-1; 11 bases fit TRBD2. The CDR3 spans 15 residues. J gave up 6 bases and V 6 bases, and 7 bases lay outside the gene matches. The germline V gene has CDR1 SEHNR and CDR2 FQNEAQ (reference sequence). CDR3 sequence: CASSTLAGVRNEQFF. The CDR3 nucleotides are TGTGCCAGCAGTACACTAGCGGGAGTACGCAATGAGCAGTTCTTC.

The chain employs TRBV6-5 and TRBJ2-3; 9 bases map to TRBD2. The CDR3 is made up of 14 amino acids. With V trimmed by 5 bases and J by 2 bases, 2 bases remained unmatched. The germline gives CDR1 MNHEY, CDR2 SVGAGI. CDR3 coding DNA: TGTGCCAGCAGTCTAGCGGGACACACAGATACGCAGTATTTT. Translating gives CASSLAGHTDTQYF.

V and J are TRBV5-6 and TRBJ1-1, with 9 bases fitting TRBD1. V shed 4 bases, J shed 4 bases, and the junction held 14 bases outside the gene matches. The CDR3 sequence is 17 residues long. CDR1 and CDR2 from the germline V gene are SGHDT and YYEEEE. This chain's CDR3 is CASSPRQGDSGRTEAFF. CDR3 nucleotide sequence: TGTGCCAGCAGCCCTCGACAGGGGGACTCGGGTCGCACTGAAGCTTTCTTT. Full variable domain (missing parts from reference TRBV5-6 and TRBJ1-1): DAGVTQSPTHLIKTRGQQVTLRCSPKSGHDTVSWYQQALGQGPQFIFQYYEEEERQRGNFPDRFSGHQFPNYSSELNVNALLLGDSALYLCASSPRQGDSGRTEAFFGQGTRLTVV.

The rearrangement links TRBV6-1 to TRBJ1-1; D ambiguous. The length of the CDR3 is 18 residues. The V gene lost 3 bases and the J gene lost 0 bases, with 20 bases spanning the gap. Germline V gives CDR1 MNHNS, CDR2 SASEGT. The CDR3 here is CASSDGLKIHSLNTEAFF. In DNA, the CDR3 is TGTGCCAGCAGTGATGGGCTGAAGATCCACTCTTTGAACACTGAAGCTTTCTTT.

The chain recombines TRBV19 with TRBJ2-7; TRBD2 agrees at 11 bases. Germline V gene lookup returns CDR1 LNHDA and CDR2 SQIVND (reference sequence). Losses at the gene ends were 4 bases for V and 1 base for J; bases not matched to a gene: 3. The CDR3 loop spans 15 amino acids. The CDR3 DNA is TGTGCCAGTAGTAAGACTAGCGGGACTTCCTACGAGCAGTACTTC. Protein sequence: CASSKTSGTSYEQYF.

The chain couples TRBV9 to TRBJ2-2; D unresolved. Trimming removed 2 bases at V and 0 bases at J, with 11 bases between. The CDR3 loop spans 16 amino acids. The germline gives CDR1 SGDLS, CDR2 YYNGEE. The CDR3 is CASSVSTRANTGELFF. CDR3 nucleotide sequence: TGTGCCAGCAGCGTGTCAACCAGAGCGAACACCGGGGAGCTGTTTTTT. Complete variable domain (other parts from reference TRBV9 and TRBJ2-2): DSGVTQTPKHLITATGQRVTLRCSPRSGDLSVYWYQQSLDQGLQFLIQYYNGEERAKGNILERFSAQQFPDLHSELNLSSLELGDSALYFCASSVSTRANTGELFFGEGSRLTVL.

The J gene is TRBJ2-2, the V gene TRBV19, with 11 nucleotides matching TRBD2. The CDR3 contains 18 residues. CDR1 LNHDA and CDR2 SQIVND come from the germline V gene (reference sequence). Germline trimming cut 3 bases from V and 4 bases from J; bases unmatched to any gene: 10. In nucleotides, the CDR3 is TGTGCCAGTAGTATGTGGCTAGCGGGAGGCCCGGGCACCGGGGAGCTGTTTTTT. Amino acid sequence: CASSMWLAGGPGTGELFF. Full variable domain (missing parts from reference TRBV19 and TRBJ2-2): DGGITQSPKYLFRKEGQNVTLSCEQNLNHDAMYWYRQDPGQGLRLIYYSQIVNDFQKGDIAEGYSVSREKKESFPLTVTSAQKNPTAFYLCASSMWLAGGPGTGELFFGEGSRLTVL.

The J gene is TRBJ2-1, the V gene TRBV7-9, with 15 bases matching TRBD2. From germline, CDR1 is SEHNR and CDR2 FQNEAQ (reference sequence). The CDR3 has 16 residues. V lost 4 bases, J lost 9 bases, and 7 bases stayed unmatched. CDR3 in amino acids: CASSWGLAGGVFEQFF. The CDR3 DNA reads TGTGCCAGCAGCTGGGGACTAGCGGGAGGCGTATTTGAGCAGTTCTTC.

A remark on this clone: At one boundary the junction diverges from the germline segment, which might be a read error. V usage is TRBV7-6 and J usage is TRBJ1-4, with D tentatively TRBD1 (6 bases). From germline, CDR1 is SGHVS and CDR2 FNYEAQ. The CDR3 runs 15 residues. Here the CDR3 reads CASSSGGPFPGGLTF. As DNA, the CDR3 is TGTGCCAGCAGCTCGGGGGGGCCGTTCCCAGGAGGTCTCACTTTT.

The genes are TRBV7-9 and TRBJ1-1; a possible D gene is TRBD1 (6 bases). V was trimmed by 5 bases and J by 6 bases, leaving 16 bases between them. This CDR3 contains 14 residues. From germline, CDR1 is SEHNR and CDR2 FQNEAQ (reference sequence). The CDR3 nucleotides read TGTGCCAGCAGCCCCCCCGGGAGGGGGTCTGAAGCTTTCTTT. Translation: CASSPPGRGSEAFF.

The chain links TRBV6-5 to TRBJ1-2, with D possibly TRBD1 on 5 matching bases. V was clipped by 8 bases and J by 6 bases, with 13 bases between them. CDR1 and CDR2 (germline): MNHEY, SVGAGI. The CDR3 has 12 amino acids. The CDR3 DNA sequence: TGTGCCAGCGGAGGCAGGGCGCATGGCTACACCTTC. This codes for CASGGRAHGYTF.

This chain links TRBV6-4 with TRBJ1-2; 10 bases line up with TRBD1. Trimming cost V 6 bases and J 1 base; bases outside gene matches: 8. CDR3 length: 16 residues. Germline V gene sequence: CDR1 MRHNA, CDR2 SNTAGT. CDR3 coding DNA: TGTGCCAGCAGCTCTACCGGGACAGGGGATAACTATGGCTACACCTTC. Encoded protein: CASSSTGTGDNYGYTF.

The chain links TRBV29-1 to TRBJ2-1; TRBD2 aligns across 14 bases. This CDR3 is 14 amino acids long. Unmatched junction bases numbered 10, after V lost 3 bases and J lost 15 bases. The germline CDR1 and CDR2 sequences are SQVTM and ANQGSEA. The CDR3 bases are TGCAGCGTTGAGGGGGGACTAGCGGGAGATGGGTCGTTCTTC. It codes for CSVEGGLAGDGSFF.